This T cell receptor beta chain was sequenced in a study of CD8+ T cells in alopecia areata (dated by TCRdb to the late 2010s). Study-wide context: The treated patients took part in an open-label pilot trial in which moderate-to-severe alopecia areata was treated with oral tofacitinib at 5 to 10 mg twice daily. Tofacitinib was administered for 6 to 18 months, and 6 months of follow-up off drug were then conducted to assess delayed response and recurrence. Disease severity in treated patients was measured with the SALT score, which quantifies the percentage of affected scalp surface area. To study T cell clonal expansion in alopecia areata, the researchers applied high-throughput TCRbeta sequencing to both the C3H/HeJ mouse model and human patients. Scalp tissue and sorted CD4+ and CD8+ peripheral blood T cells from patchy and totalis/universalis alopecia areata patients and from healthy controls were covered by human TCRbeta sequencing. Tofacitinib-treated patients had biopsies at baseline and at 4 and 24 weeks of treatment, with a later scalp biopsy in several patients. Scalp clonality was compared among normal scalp (n=4), patchy alopecia areata scalp (n=8), and alopecia totalis/universalis scalp (n=8). The RNA source kit depended on sample type: the PAXgene miRNA kit for fixed scalp, the miRNeasy kit for PBMCs, and the RNeasy kit for mouse skin. TCRbeta CDR3 regions were amplified by immunoSEQ multiplex PCR with 35 Vbeta forward and 13 Jbeta reverse primers.

Comments on this clone: Its antigen is unknown. The sample holds no much larger clone one base away, and base qualities are not on file.

The library relied on the immunoSEQ multiplex PCR assay. RNA was extracted from all samples and reverse transcribed into cDNA, which served as template for TCR sequencing. SuperScript III was used for first-strand cDNA synthesis, primed with a 2:1 mix of oligo-dT and random hexamers. A synthetic immune receptor repertoire was used to gauge amplification bias, and whatever bias remained was removed computationally. Concerning the study's data processing: Raw reads were preprocessed for error removal, and CDR3 was defined according to IMGT conventions as running from the conserved cysteine to phenylalanine. Clonality was calculated as 1 minus Shannon entropy normalized by log2 of the number of productive unique TCRs. Scalp TCRbeta sequences were cross-referenced with sorted blood CD4 and CD8 repertoires so that the CD4 or CD8 identity of scalp clones could be inferred. The clones in this table, taken by TCRdb from immuneACCESS, are in-frame only. Not every clone is retained; where verified, under half of the shortfall comes from an unresolved V gene, and the cause of the rest is unknown. The V and J calls and the clone size are those of that table, but D and trimming were determined from the DNA. For this sample there are tens of thousands of clones; 29% appear just once. In total, the top ten clones hold about 15% of the sample.

In light of the paper, this sample's time point label describes: around 4 weeks on oral tofacitinib. In light of the paper, this sample's treatment or condition label describes: oral pan-JAK inhibitor, 5-10 mg twice daily. Peripheral blood and lesional scalp punch biopsies were obtained from patients with alopecia areata. After PBMCs were isolated by density centrifugation and stained for CD3, CD4 and CD8, a FACSAria was used to sort CD4+ and CD8+ T cells. Reading the germline V gene gives CDR1 MNHEY and CDR2 SVGAGI. Trimming leaves V shorter by 6 bases and J shorter by 5 bases, with the junction holding 8 bases beyond the gene matches. Inclusive of the bounding cysteine and phenylalanine, the CDR3 is 14 residues long. Only the CDR3 portion is preserved as DNA: 42 bases, with reading frame beginning at the first base. What the study reported, not specific to this receptor: Many expanded lesional clones were found to persist in scalp and blood during tofacitinib treatment, and relapse after treatment cessation may be partly explained by this persistence. Higher clonality and more expanded CD8+ clones were observed in lesional scalp than in normal scalp, particularly in alopecia totalis/universalis, a finding suggestive of antigenic drive. Because the treated cohort was small and included a single nonresponder, larger studies are needed to assess links between baseline CD8+ expansion and response. Scalp TCR repertoire analysis is complicated because resident alphabeta T cells in normal human skin are also sequenced, whereas mouse skin is dominated by gammadelta T cells. Tofacitinib significantly lowered scalp clonality and the number of expanded CD8+ clones among the top 100 scalp clones. Shared TCR sequences between patients were less evident than in mice, which may be partly attributable to HLA diversity in the patient population.

The sequence joins TRBV6-5 to TRBJ2-5; the junction holds 8 bases that match TRBD2. The specimen was CD8+ T cells sorted from blood, collected at week 4, from a patient treated with tofacitinib. The origin of this receptor is a human donor with alopecia areata. In nucleotide form, the sequence is TGTGCCAGCAGCCCCATGCGGGGGGACGAGACCCAGTACTTC. Its translation is CASSPMRGDETQYF.